The 13 T cell receptor beta chains below all came from one sample that was sequenced in a study of blood T cells in healthy people across ages. A second PCR of 7 to 11 cycles used a sample-barcoded 5' primer and a J-beta primer mix. From the 5' RACE reads, TCRdb called clonotypes with MiXCR, one entry per CDR3 protein. The data contain about 730,000 distinct CDR3 sequences, 35% to 45% of them seen just once; the ten biggest clones take up more than 20%. Sequenced input: blood. These receptors originate from a woman in her fifties or sixties in good health.

This clonotype was observed a few times. The rearrangement uses TRBV5-1 and TRBJ1-1; D unresolved. V gave up 2 bases and J gave up 1 base, with 9 bases separating them. The V gene's germline CDR1 is SGHRS and CDR2 YFSETQ. The CDR3 covers 14 residues. The CDR3 DNA follows: TGCGCCAGCAGCTTACCGATTGCGAACACTGAAGCTTTCTTT. It codes for CASSLPIANTEAFF. The whole variable domain, filled in from reference TRBV5-1 and TRBJ1-1, reads KAGVTQTPRYLIKTRGQQVTLSCSPISGHRSVSWYQQTPGQGLQFLFEYFSETQRNKGNFPGRFSGRQFSNSRSEMNVSTLELGDSALYLCASSLPIANTEAFFGQGTRLTVV.

This clonotype has more than one count but fewer than ten. The J gene is TRBJ2-3, the V gene TRBV7-2; 9 nucleotides line up with TRBD2. J lost 4 bases, V lost 5 bases, and 4 bases had no gene match. The CDR3 spans 14 residues. Per germline, CDR1 SGHTA and CDR2 FQGNSA. For the CDR3, the DNA is TGTGCCAGCAGCCGAGGACTAGCGCCAGATACGCAGTATTTT. It translates to CASSRGLAPDTQYF.

The chain links TRBV7-2 to TRBJ2-1; unclear D gene. The V gene's germline CDR1 is SGHTA and CDR2 FQGNSA. V was trimmed by 5 bases and J by 0 bases, leaving 14 bases between them. The CDR3 sequence is 16 residues long. The CDR3 spells CASSHGRRHSYNEQFF. Written as DNA, the CDR3 is TGTGCCAGCAGCCACGGTAGGCGCCACTCCTACAATGAGCAGTTCTTC.

This clonotype was counted ten times or more. The J gene is TRBJ2-7, the V gene TRBV7-6; 7 nucleotides agree with TRBD1. Unmatched junction bases numbered 6, after V lost 2 bases and J lost 5 bases. The CDR3 is 14 amino acids. Looked up from germline, CDR1 is SGHVS and CDR2 is FNYEAQ. The CDR3 nucleotides read TGTGCCAGCAGCTTAACGACAGGGATCGACGAGCAGTACTTC. This encodes CASSLTTGIDEQYF. The full variable domain, its missing parts supplied by reference TRBV7-6 and TRBJ2-7, is GAGVSQSPRYKVTKRGQDVALRCDPISGHVSLYWYRQALGQGPEFLTYFNYEAQQDKSGLPNDRFSAERPEGSISTLTIQRTEQRDSAMYRCASSLTTGIDEQYFGPGTRLTVT.

In this sample, this clonotype turned up a few times. This chain joins TRBV6-6 and TRBJ2-7; possible D gene TRBD1, 6 bases. Trimming removed 7 bases from V and 4 bases from J, with 17 bases in between. This CDR3 region has 14 residues. Germline loops: CDR1 MNHNY, CDR2 SVGAGI (reference sequence). The CDR3, as DNA: TGTGCCAGCAAAAAACAATCACAGGGATACGAGCAGTACTTC. It yields the protein CASKKQSQGYEQYF.

The chain combines TRBV6-5 with TRBJ2-5; D gene ambiguous. The DNA matches TRBJ2-7 better at its end, which makes the J call doubtful. Germline V gives CDR1 MNHEY, CDR2 SVGAGI. This CDR3 is built from 16 residues. The CDR3 DNA reads as TGTGCCAGCAGTTACTATGGGGTAAACTCGGTCTACGAGCAGTACTTC. It yields the protein CASSYYGVNSVYEQYF.

J is TRBJ2-3 and V is TRBV9; 7 bases align to TRBD2. CDR1 is SGDLS and CDR2 is YYNGEE in the germline V gene. V lost 6 bases to trimming and J lost 2 bases; unmatched junction nucleotides: 12. The CDR3 length is 16 residues. This CDR3 reads CASNESVGGLTDTQYF. The CDR3 region has the DNA TGTGCCAGCAACGAATCCGTGGGAGGGCTCACAGATACGCAGTATTTT.

Concerning this clonotype itself: The CDR3 ends on some other residue instead of the conserved phenylalanine or tryptophan, so this is likely a read error. The genes are TRBV20-1 and TRBJ2-5; a weak D match, TRBD1 (10 bases). The DNA end lines up better with TRBJ2-7; the J call may be wrong. This CDR3 is built from 20 residues. CDR1 and CDR2 from the germline V gene are DFQATT and SNEGSKA (reference sequence). The CDR3 loop is CSARTSVAGDRGPQHYEQYL. The CDR3 nucleotides are TGCAGTGCTAGAACCTCCGTAGCGGGGGACAGGGGTCCCCAACACTACGAGCAGTACCTC.

This clonotype has just one count. J is TRBJ2-3 and V is TRBV21-1. TRBV21-1 is an annotated pseudogene. This CDR3 is 17 amino acids long. The CDR3 here is CASSKAGGTNSTDTQYF. The CDR3 DNA reads TGTGCCAGCAGCAAGGCAGGTGGAACGAACTCCACAGATACGCAGTATTTT.

The genes are TRBV20-1 and TRBJ1-5; possible D gene TRBD1, 5 bases. The V end was cut by 3 bases, the J end by 0 bases, with 9 bases between. The CDR3 is 14 residues long. Germline V gene lookup returns CDR1 DFQATT and CDR2 SNEGSKA (reference sequence). The CDR3 loop is CSARGQYSNQPQHF. The DNA of the CDR3 is TGCAGTGCTAGGGGGCAGTATAGCAATCAGCCCCAGCATTTT.

The chain joins TRBV7-2 to TRBJ2-7, with D uncertain. The germline gives CDR1 SGHTA, CDR2 FQGNSA. This CDR3 comprises 19 residues. V lost 1 base, J lost 3 bases, and 25 bases lay in between. The CDR3 sequence: CASSLGVGLGRPAGYEQYF. CDR3 sequence (DNA): TGTGCCAGCAGCTTAGGAGTGGGTTTGGGCCGACCCGCCGGCTACGAGCAGTACTTC.

CDR3 region: CASSPGGFSPLHF. In DNA, the CDR3 is TGTGCCAGCTCACCGGGGGGCTTCTCACCCCTCCACTTT. This chain connects TRBV27 to TRBJ1-6, with D perhaps matching TRBD1 (6 bases). Germline V CDR1 and CDR2: MNHEY, SMNVEV (reference sequence). V was trimmed by 8 bases and J by 10 bases, leaving 15 bases between them. The CDR3 consists of 13 residues.

This clonotype was detected only once. Possible read error: a much larger clone is one base away. This chain connects TRBV6-2 or TRBV6-3 to TRBJ2-4; unclear D gene. Germline CDR1 and CDR2: MNHEY and SVGEGT. The CDR3 is made up of 13 amino acids. The DNA of the CDR3 is TGTACCAGCAGCCTGCCGACCCCCGAGGAGCAGTACTTC. The encoded protein is CTSSLPTPEEQYF.